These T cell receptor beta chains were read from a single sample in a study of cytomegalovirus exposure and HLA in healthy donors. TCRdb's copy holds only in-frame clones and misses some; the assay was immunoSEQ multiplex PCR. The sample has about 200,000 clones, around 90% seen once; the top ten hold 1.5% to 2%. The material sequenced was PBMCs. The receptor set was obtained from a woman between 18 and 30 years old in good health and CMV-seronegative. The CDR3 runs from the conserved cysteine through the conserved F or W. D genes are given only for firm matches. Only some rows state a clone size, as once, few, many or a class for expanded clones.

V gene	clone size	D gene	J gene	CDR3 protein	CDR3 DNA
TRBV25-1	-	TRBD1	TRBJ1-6	CASSDWGTGRDSPLHF	TGTGCCAGCAGTGATTGGGGGACAGGGAGGGATTCACCCCTCCACTTT
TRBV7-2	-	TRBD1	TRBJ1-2	CANSFRGTVYGYTF	TGTGCCAACAGCTTTCGAGGGACAGTCTATGGCTACACCTTC
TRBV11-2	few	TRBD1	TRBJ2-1	CASSKTGGVYNEQFF	TGTGCCAGCAGTAAAACAGGGGGCGTATACAATGAGCAGTTCTTC
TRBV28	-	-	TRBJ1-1	CASRGRVLNTEAFF	TGTGCCAGCAGAGGGCGGGTCCTGAACACTGAAGCTTTCTTT
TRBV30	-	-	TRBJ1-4	CAWSASGREEKLFF	TGTGCCTGGAGTGCCTCGGGTCGGGAGGAAAAACTGTTTTTT
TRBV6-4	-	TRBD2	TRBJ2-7	CASSDSSSGMQYF	TGTGCCAGCAGTGACTCGTCTAGCGGCATGCAGTACTTC
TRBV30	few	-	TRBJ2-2	CAWKGAATSGELFF	TGTGCCTGGAAAGGGGCAGCAACGAGTGGGGAGCTGTTTTTT
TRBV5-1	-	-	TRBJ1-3	CASSLNLAGNTIYF	TGCGCCAGCAGCTTAAACCTGGCAGGAAACACCATATATTTT
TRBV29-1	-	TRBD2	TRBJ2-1	CSVPGTSEVYNEQFF	TGCAGCGTGCCCGGGACTAGCGAAGTCTACAATGAGCAGTTCTTC
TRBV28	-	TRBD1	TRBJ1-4	CASSLSGTGGLTNEKLFF	TGTGCCAGCAGTCTCTCCGGGACAGGGGGCCTAACTAATGAAAAACTGTTTTTT
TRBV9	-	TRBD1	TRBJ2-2	CASADRVPGELFF	TGTGCCTCGGCGGACAGGGTCCCCGGGGAGCTGTTTTTT
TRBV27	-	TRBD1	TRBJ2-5	CASRSLKDRDQETQYF	TGTGCCAGCCGTTCCTTGAAGGACAGGGACCAAGAGACCCAGTACTTC
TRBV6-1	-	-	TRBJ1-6	CASSEAQGYSSPLHF	TGTGCCAGCAGTGAGGCCCAGGGCTATAGTTCACCCCTCCACTTT
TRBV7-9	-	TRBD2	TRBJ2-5	CASSRTSGEETQYF	TGTGCCAGCAGTCGGACTAGCGGGGAAGAGACCCAGTACTTC
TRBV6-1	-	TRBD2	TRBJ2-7	CASRGGARYEQYF	TGTGCCAGCCGGGGGGGGGCTAGGTACGAGCAGTACTTC
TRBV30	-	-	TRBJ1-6	CAWRGKQDYNSPLHF	TGTGCCTGGAGAGGGAAACAGGACTATAATTCACCCCTCCACTTT
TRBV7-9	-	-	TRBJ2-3	CASSPGPGTGTDTQYF	TGTGCCAGCAGCCCCGGCCCAGGGACTGGCACAGATACGCAGTATTTT
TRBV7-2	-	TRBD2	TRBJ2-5	CASSILAGNQETQYF	TGTGCCAGCAGCATACTAGCGGGGAACCAAGAGACCCAGTACTTC
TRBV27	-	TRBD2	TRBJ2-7	CASSSGTSSYEQYF	TGTGCCAGCAGTTCCGGGACTAGTAGCTACGAGCAGTACTTC
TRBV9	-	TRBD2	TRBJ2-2	CASSGGLAGVIGELFF	TGTGCCAGCAGCGGCGGACTAGCGGGGGTTATCGGGGAGCTGTTTTTT
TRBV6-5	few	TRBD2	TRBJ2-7	CASSYTPSGGAREQYF	TGTGCCAGCAGTTACACCCCTAGCGGGGGGGCGAGGGAGCAGTACTTC
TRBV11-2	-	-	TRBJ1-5	CASSLTPGGNQPQHF	TGTGCCAGCAGCTTGACTCCTGGAGGCAATCAGCCCCAGCATTTT
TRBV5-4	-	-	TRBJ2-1	CASSLVGNNRGYNEQFF	TGTGCCAGCAGCTTGGTCGGTAATAACCGTGGCTACAATGAGCAGTTCTTC
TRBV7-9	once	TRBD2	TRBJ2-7	CSSSSTRSGRQYEQYF	TGTTCCAGCAGCTCAACCCGTAGCGGGAGGCAGTACGAGCAGTACTTC
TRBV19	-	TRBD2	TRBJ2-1	CASSTPSGTDEQFF	TGTGCCAGTAGTACTCCTAGCGGGACCGATGAGCAGTTCTTC
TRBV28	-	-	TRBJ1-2	CASSSYREYYGYTF	TGTGCCAGCAGTTCCTACAGGGAATACTATGGCTACACCTTC
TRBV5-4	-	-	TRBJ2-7	CASSSGTIYEQYF	TGTGCCAGCAGCTCCGGGACAATCTACGAGCAGTACTTC
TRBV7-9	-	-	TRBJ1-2	CASSPTGVWGYTF	TGTGCCAGCAGCCCCACGGGAGTCTGGGGCTACACCTTC
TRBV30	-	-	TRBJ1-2	CAWSVGGSYGYTF	TGTGCCTGGAGTGTAGGAGGGAGCTATGGCTACACCTTC
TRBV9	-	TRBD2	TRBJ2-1	CASSAGQTSGTTNEQFF	TGTGCCAGCAGCGCTGGACAGACTAGCGGGACTACCAATGAGCAGTTCTTC
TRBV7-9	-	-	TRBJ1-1	CASSFYRGAFTEAFF	TGTGCCAGCAGCTTCTACCGGGGGGCGTTCACTGAAGCTTTCTTT
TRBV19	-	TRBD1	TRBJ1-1	CASSYGQGRNEAFF	TGTGCCAGTAGTTACGGACAGGGGCGGAATGAAGCTTTCTTT
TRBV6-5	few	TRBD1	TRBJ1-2	CASSSRGTGGDGYTF	TGTGCCAGCAGTTCCCGGGGGACAGGGGGTGATGGCTACACCTTC
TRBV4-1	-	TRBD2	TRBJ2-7	CASSQDKLAGVYSYEQYF	TGCGCCAGCAGCCAAGATAAGCTAGCGGGAGTATACTCCTACGAGCAGTACTTC
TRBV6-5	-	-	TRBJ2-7	CASSGEAYEQYF	TGTGCCAGCAGTGGGGAGGCCTACGAGCAGTACTTC
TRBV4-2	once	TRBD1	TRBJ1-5	CASSQAPATGEGSYSNQPQHF	TGTGCCAGCAGCCAAGCCCCCGCGACAGGGGAGGGGAGCTATAGCAATCAGCCCCAGCATTTT
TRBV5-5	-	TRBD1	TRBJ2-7	CASSLPLTGGNEQYF	TGTGCCAGCAGCTTACCCTTGACAGGGGGCAACGAGCAGTACTTC
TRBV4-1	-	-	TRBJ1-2	CASSQGLGGARYGYTF	TGCGCCAGCAGCCAAGGGCTAGGGGGGGCGAGGTATGGCTACACCTTC
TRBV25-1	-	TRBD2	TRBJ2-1	CASSARLAGTYNEQFF	TGTGCCAGCAGTGCCAGACTAGCGGGAACCTACAATGAGCAGTTCTTC
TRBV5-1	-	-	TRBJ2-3	CASSGQLGDTQYF	TGCGCCAGCAGTGGACAGTTAGGAGATACGCAGTATTTT
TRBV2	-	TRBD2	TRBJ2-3	CASSEGSGGASGRDTQYF	TGTGCCAGCAGTGAAGGGTCGGGGGGGGCTAGCGGGAGAGATACGCAGTATTTT
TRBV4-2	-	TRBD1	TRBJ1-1	CASSQPGQRGTEAFF	TGTGCCAGCAGCCAGCCGGGACAGCGAGGGACTGAAGCTTTCTTT
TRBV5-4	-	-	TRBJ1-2	CASSASFAPGYGYTF	TGTGCCAGCAGCGCTTCCTTTGCCCCAGGCTATGGCTACACCTTC
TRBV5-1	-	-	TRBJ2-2	CASSLRSAAGELFF	TGCGCCAGCAGCTTGCGGTCAGCGGCCGGGGAGCTGTTTTTT
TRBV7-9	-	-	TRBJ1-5	CASSLGQSSNQPQHF	TGTGCCAGCAGCTTAGGACAGTCTAGCAATCAGCCCCAGCATTTT
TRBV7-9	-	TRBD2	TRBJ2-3	CASSSRAGGLTDTQYF	TGTGCCAGCAGCTCTCGGGCGGGGGGGCTCACAGATACGCAGTATTTT
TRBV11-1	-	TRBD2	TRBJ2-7	CASSLVAGGTYEQYF	TGTGCCAGCAGCTTAGTGGCGGGAGGAACCTACGAGCAGTACTTC
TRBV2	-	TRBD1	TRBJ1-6	CASSPQGDGALHF	TGTGCCAGCAGTCCACAGGGGGACGGGGCCCTCCACTTT
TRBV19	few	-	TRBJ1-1	CASSIGQGRTEAFF	TGTGCCAGTAGTATAGGGCAGGGCCGGACTGAAGCTTTCTTT
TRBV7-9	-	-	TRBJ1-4	CASSRGERAFLNEKLFF	TGTGCCAGCAGCCGGGGGGAGAGAGCGTTTCTTAATGAAAAACTGTTTTTT
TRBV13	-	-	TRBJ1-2	CASSLHRAWIYGYTF	TGTGCCAGCAGCTTACACAGGGCATGGATATATGGCTACACCTTC
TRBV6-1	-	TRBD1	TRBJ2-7	CASSPGQAPYEQYF	TGTGCCAGCAGTCCGGGACAGGCGCCCTACGAGCAGTACTTC
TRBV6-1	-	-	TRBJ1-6	CASSEGRDSPLHF	TGTGCCAGCAGTGAAGGGAGGGACTCACCCCTCCACTTT
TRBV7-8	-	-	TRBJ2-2	CASREREVTGELFF	TGTGCCAGCAGAGAACGAGAGGTCACCGGGGAGCTGTTTTTT
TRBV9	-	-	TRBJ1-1	CASSASRGARGTEAVF	TGTGCCAGCAGCGCTTCCCGAGGGGCTCGGGGGACTGAAGCTGTCTTT
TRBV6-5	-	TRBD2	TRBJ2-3	CASSLAGGRTTDTQYF	TGTGCCAGCAGTTTAGCGGGAGGTAGAACCACAGATACGCAGTATTTT
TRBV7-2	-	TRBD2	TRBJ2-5	CASSRRPGLDGTQYF	TGTGCCAGCAGCCGAAGGCCAGGACTAGATGGGACCCAGTACTTC
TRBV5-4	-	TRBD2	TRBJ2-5	CASSPSGRSWETQYF	TGTGCCAGCAGCCCAAGCGGGAGAAGCTGGGAGACCCAGTACTTC